Sequencing of this TCR beta chain was carried out in a study of blood T cell repertoires in COVID-19. Across the study: PBMCs, B-cell-depleted T cells, or T cells provided the cDNA or gDNA that made up the material.

The authors' processing: Scientists estimated how many nucleated cells there were by amplifying reference gene primers. Data came from immunoSEQ multiplex PCR; TCRdb stores just in-frame clones and leaves some out. V and J calls and clone size are those listed in that table; D and trimming were worked out from the DNA. Of about 120,000 clones listed, approximately 90% were seen once; the top ten hold 4.3%. Germline lookup yields CDR1 SGHNT and CDR2 YYREEE (reference sequence). Trimming removed 4 bases from V and 1 base from J, with 8 bases in between. There are 13 residues in the CDR3. Sequencing was done on a sample of peripheral blood. The TCR comes from a man aged 55 to 70 with COVID-19, enrolled during active disease. The V gene is TRBV5-4, the J gene TRBJ2-5; possibly TRBD2 for D (6 bases). Here the CDR3 reads CASSATSQETQYF. CDR3 nucleotide sequence: TGTGCCAGCAGCGCGACTAGCCAAGAGACCCAGTACTTC.